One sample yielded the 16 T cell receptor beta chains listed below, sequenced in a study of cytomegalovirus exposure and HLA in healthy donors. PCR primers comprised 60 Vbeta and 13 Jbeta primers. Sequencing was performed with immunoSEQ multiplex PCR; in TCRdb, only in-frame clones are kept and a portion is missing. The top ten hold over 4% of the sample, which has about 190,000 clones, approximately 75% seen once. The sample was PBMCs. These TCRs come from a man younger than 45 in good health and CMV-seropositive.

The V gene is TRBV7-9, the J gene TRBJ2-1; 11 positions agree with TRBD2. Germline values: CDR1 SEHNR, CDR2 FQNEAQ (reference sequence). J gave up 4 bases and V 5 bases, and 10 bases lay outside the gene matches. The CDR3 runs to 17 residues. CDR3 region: CASSPGGTSGQYNEQFF. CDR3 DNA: TGTGCCAGCAGCCCCGGGGGGACTAGCGGCCAATACAATGAGCAGTTCTTC.

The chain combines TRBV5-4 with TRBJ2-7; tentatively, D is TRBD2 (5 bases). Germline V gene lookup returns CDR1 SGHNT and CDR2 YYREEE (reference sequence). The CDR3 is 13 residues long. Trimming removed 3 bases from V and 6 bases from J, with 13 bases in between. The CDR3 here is CASSSKLVGEQYF. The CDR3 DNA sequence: TGTGCCAGCAGCTCCAAACTAGTGGGCGAGCAGTACTTC.

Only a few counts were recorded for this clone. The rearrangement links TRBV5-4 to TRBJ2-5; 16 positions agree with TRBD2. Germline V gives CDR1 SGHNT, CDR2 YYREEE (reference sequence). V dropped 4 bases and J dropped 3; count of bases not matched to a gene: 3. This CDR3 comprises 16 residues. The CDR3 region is CASSPGTSGGEETQYF. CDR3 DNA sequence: TGTGCCAGCAGCCCCGGGACTAGCGGGGGGGAAGAGACCCAGTACTTC.

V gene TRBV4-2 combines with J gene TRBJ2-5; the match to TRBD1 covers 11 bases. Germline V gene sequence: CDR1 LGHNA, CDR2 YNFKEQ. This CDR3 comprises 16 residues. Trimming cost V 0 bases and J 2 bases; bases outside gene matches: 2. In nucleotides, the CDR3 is TGTGCCAGCAGCCAAGAGGGACAGGGGGGGCAAGAGACCCAGTACTTC. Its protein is CASSQEGQGGQETQYF.

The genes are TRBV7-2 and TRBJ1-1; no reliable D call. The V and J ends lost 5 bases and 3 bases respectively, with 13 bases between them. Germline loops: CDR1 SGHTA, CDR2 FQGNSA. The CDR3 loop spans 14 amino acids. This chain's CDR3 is CASSPPGRHTEAFF. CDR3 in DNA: TGTGCCAGCAGCCCCCCTGGGAGACACACTGAAGCTTTCTTT.

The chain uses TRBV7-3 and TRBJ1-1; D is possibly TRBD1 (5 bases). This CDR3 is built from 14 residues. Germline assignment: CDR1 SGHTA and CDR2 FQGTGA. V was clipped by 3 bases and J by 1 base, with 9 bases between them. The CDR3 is CASSLAQGNTEAFF. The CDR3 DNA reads TGTGCCAGCAGCTTGGCCCAGGGGAACACTGAAGCTTTCTTT.

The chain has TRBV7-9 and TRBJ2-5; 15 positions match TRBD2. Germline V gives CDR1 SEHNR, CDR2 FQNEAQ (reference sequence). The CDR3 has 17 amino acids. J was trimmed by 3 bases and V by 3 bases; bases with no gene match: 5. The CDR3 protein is CASSLVRTSGGEETQYF. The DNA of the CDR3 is TGTGCCAGCAGCTTGGTGCGGACTAGCGGGGGGGAAGAGACCCAGTACTTC.

The CDR3 here is CASSMQEGYGYTF. The CDR3, as DNA: TGTGCCAGTAGTATGCAGGAAGGCTATGGCTACACCTTC. V usage is TRBV19 and J usage is TRBJ1-2, with unresolved D. V lost 3 bases, J lost 4 bases, and 9 bases lay in between. The CDR3 loop spans 13 amino acids. Germline V CDR1 and CDR2: LNHDA, SQIVND (reference sequence).

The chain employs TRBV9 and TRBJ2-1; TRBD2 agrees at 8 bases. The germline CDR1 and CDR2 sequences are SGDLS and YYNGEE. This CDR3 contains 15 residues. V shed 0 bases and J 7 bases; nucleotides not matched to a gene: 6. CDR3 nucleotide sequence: TGTGCCAGCAGCGTAGCGGTAGCGGGGAGGAATGAGCAGTTCTTC. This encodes CASSVAVAGRNEQFF.

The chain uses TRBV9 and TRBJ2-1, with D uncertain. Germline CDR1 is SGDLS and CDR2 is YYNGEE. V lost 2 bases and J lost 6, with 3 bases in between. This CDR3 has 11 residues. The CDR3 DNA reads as TGTGCCAGCAGCGTCCTCAATGAGCAGTTCTTC. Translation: CASSVLNEQFF.

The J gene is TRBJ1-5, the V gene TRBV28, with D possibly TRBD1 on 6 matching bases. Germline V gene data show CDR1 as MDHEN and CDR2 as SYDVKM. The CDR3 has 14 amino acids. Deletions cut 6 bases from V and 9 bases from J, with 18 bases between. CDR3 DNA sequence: TGTGCCAGCAGACTTGACAGGTCGTTTGGGCCCCAGCATTTT. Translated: CASRLDRSFGPQHF.

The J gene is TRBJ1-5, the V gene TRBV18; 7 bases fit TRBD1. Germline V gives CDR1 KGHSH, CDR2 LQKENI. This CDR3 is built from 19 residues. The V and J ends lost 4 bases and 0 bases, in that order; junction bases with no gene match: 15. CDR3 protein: CASSRQGRNAPISNQPQHF. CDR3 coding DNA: TGTGCCAGCTCACGACAGGGTAGAAACGCACCGATTAGCAATCAGCCCCAGCATTTT.

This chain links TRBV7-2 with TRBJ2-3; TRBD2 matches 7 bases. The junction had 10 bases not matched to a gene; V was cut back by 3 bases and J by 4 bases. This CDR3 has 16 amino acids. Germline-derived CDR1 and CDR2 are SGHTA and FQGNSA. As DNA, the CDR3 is TGTGCCAGCAGCTTTCGGGCGGGAGAAGGGTCAGATACGCAGTATTTT. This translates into CASSFRAGEGSDTQYF.

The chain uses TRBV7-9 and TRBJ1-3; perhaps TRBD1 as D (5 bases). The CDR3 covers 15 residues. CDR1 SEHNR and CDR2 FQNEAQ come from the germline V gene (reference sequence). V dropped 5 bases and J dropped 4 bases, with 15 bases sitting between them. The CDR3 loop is CASSGEATAGNTIYF. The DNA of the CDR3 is TGTGCCAGCAGCGGCGAGGCGACAGCCGGAAACACCATATATTTT.

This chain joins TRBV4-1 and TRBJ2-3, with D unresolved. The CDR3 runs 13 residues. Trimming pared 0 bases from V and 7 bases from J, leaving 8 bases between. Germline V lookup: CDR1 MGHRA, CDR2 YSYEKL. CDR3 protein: CASSQEELNTQYF. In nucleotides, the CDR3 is TGCGCCAGCAGCCAAGAGGAGTTGAATACGCAGTATTTT.

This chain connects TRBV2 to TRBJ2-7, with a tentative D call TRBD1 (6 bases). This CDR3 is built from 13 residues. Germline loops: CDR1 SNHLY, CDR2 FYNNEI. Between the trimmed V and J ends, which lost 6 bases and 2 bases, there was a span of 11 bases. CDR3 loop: CASRRQETYEQYF. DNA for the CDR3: TGTGCCAGCAGGCGACAGGAGACCTACGAGCAGTACTTC.